The 16 T cell receptor beta chains below come from one sample, sequenced in a study of blood T cell repertoires in COVID-19 (dated by TCRdb to the early 2020s). The method behind the library was the immunoSEQ multiplex PCR assay. TCRdb retrieved this table from immuneACCESS and kept in-frame rearrangements only. Not all clones are present; in checked studies, unresolved V genes account for under half, and no reason is known for the remainder. This sample is represented by about 150,000 clones; roughly 80% of them were singletons. The ten largest clones capture approximately 5.2% of the sample. What was sequenced was peripheral blood. The receptors were gathered from an older woman with COVID-19, enrolled during active disease.

The chain uses TRBV7-6 and TRBJ1-6; possible D gene TRBD1, 5 bases. With 2 bases removed from V and 7 bases from J, the gap between germline ends came to 9 bases. Germline V gene data show CDR1 as SGHVS and CDR2 as FNYEAQ. The CDR3 spans 14 residues. CDR3 residues: CASSLSPGNSPLHF. For the CDR3, the DNA is TGTGCCAGCAGCTTAAGCCCAGGGAATTCACCCCTCCACTTT.

In this sample, this clone turned up a few times. The chain is built from TRBV28 and TRBJ1-2, with 9 bases identical to TRBD1. This CDR3 contains 15 residues. Germline CDR1 is MDHEN and CDR2 is SYDVKM. Unmatched junction bases numbered 11, after V lost 6 bases and J lost 6 bases. The CDR3 sequence is CASRGGGQGVDGYTF. The CDR3 DNA reads TGTGCCAGCAGGGGCGGGGGACAGGGTGTGGATGGCTACACCTTC.

This chain connects TRBV6-5 to TRBJ2-7; the D gene is possibly TRBD1 (6 bases). This CDR3 is built from 12 residues. V lost 7 bases and J 4 bases, leaving 11 bases between the germline ends. The germline V gene encodes CDR1 MNHEY and CDR2 SVGAGI. The CDR3 DNA follows: TGTGCCAGCAAGGGGGACGGATACGAGCAGTACTTC. The encoded protein is CASKGDGYEQYF.

The J gene is TRBJ1-4, the V gene TRBV4-1; 7 bases fit TRBD1. The germline gives CDR1 MGHRA, CDR2 YSYEKL. Germline trimming cut 7 bases from V and 4 bases from J; bases unmatched to any gene: 9. The CDR3 covers 15 residues. Written as DNA, the CDR3 is TGCGCCAGCACAAAAAGGGGACAGATTAATGAAAAACTGTTTTTT. Protein product: CASTKRGQINEKLFF.

The chain links TRBV20-1 to TRBJ1-2; D is uncertain. Germline V gives CDR1 DFQATT, CDR2 SNEGSKA (reference sequence). This CDR3 spans 14 amino acids. V gave up 3 bases and J gave up 2 bases, with 13 bases separating them. The CDR3, as DNA: TGCAGTGCTAGTGGGCAGTCAAACAACTATGGCTACACCTTC. Translating gives CSASGQSNNYGYTF.

The J gene is TRBJ2-3, the V gene TRBV5-4, with 8 bases that match TRBD2. The CDR3 is 15 amino acids. Germline CDR1 is SGHNT and CDR2 is YYREEE (reference sequence). The V segment lost 3 bases and the J segment 0 bases; nucleotides outside the gene matches: 3. Here the CDR3 DNA reads TGTGCCAGCAGCTCCAAGCGGGGGAGCACAGATACGCAGTATTTT. It is translated as CASSSKRGSTDTQYF. The full variable domain, rest sourced from reference TRBV5-4 and TRBJ2-3, is ETGVTQSPTHLIKTRGQQVTLRCSSQSGHNTVSWYQQALGQGPQFIFQYYREEENGRGNFPPRFSGLQFPNYSSELNVNALELDDSALYLCASSSKRGSTDTQYFGPGTRLTVL.

This clone was detected only once. This chain's CDR3 is CALTLAANTEAFF. CDR3 DNA sequence: TGTGCCTTAACCTTAGCAGCGAACACTGAAGCTTTCTTT. The V and J genes are TRBV6-5 and TRBJ1-1; no firm D call. This CDR3 has 13 residues. V was pared by 11 bases and J by 1 base, with 14 bases between. Germline loops: CDR1 MNHEY, CDR2 SVGAGI.

The chain is built from TRBV6-6 and TRBJ2-7; D possibly corresponds to TRBD2 (5 bases). The V and J ends lost 7 bases and 4 bases respectively, with 11 bases between them. The CDR3 sequence is 12 residues long. Germline CDR1 is MNHNY and CDR2 is SVGAGI (reference sequence). The CDR3 loop is CASTRSGYEQYF. The CDR3 DNA follows: TGTGCCAGCACCAGATCGGGATACGAGCAGTACTTC.

This clone has at least ten counts. V and J are TRBV7-8 and TRBJ1-1; D ambiguous. This CDR3 comprises 13 residues. V lost 0 bases to trimming and J lost 7 bases, with 9 bases between them. Germline V gene sequence: CDR1 SGHVS, CDR2 FQNEAQ. The CDR3 reads CASSLAREVEAFF. For the CDR3, the DNA is TGTGCCAGCAGCTTAGCTCGGGAGGTTGAAGCTTTCTTT. Full variable domain (rest looked up from reference TRBV7-8 and TRBJ1-1): GAGVSQSPRYKVAKRGQDVALRCDPISGHVSLFWYQQALGQGPEFLTYFQNEAQLDKSGLPSDRFFAERPEGSVSTLKIQRTQQEDSAVYLCASSLAREVEAFFGQGTRLTVV.

The V call is TRBV19, the J call TRBJ2-3; TRBD2 is a possible D gene (5 bases). The CDR3 totals 11 residues. The germline CDR1 and CDR2 sequences are LNHDA and SQIVND (reference sequence). Trimming took off 6 bases at V and 10 bases at J, with 11 bases between the two ends. CDR3 amino acids: CASRPRGSQYF. Here the CDR3 DNA reads TGTGCCAGTAGACCCCGGGGTTCGCAGTATTTT.

V and J are TRBV5-1 and TRBJ1-2; TRBD1 agrees at 9 bases. From germline, CDR1 is SGHRS and CDR2 YFSETQ. The J segment lost 4 bases and the V segment lost 3 bases, leaving 10 bases of the junction unmatched. This CDR3 region has 16 residues. As DNA, the CDR3 is TGCGCCAGCAGCTCCGGCTCGGGACAGGGCTTCTATGGCTACACCTTC. Amino acid sequence: CASSSGSGQGFYGYTF.

This clone was seen a single time. The chain joins TRBV7-2 to TRBJ1-6, with 7 bases lining up with TRBD1. The CDR3 is 16 amino acids. The V and J ends lost 2 bases and 4 bases, in that order; junction bases with no gene match: 5. Per germline, CDR1 SGHTA and CDR2 FQGNSA. CDR3 DNA sequence: TGTGCCAGCAGCTTATGGTTGACAGGGTATAATTCACCCCTCCACTTT. This encodes CASSLWLTGYNSPLHF.

V is TRBV28 and J is TRBJ1-5, with D tentatively TRBD1 (5 bases). Germline V CDR1 and CDR2: MDHEN, SYDVKM. The CDR3 is 14 amino acids. V dropped 1 base and J dropped 4 bases, with 8 bases sitting between them. The CDR3 reads CASSLLRGNQPQHF. In DNA form, the CDR3 reads TGTGCCAGCAGTTTATTAAGGGGAAATCAGCCCCAGCATTTT.

To note about this clone: The junction does not match germline at one end; this may be a read error. The chain couples TRBV2 to TRBJ2-7; D might be TRBD2 (6 bases). This CDR3 has 12 residues. Germline CDR1 is SNHLY and CDR2 is FYNNEI. As DNA, the CDR3 is TGTGCCAGCAGTGAAGCGCGGAAACGGGGGATTTTC. Protein sequence: CASSEARKRGIF.

The chain links TRBV7-2 to TRBJ1-2, with D unclear. Deletions cut 2 bases from V and 4 bases from J, with 11 bases between. Germline CDR1 SGHTA, CDR2 FQGNSA. The CDR3 is 14 amino acids. CDR3 nucleotide sequence: TGTGCCAGCAGCTTAACACTAGGAGGCTATGGCTACACCTTC. It encodes CASSLTLGGYGYTF.

The chain employs TRBV6-2 or TRBV6-3 and TRBJ2-6; D is ambiguous. V lost 0 bases to trimming and J lost 2 bases, with 8 bases between them. Per germline, CDR1 MNHEY and CDR2 SVGEGT. The CDR3 runs 16 residues. The CDR3 region is CASSYSSGPGANVLTF. The CDR3, as DNA: TGTGCCAGCAGTTACTCGTCTGGCCCTGGGGCCAACGTCCTGACTTTC.